This note documents a single T cell receptor (beta chain) sequence. These data come from a study of control samples from healthy donors and cancer patients. The V gene's germline CDR1 is SGHTA and CDR2 FQGTGA. There are 13 residues in the CDR3. Trimming shortened V by 0 bases and J by 6 bases, and 8 bases separated the two germline ends. Here immunoSEQ multiplex PCR was the method, and the copy in TCRdb shows in-frame clones only, minus some. The table records about 63,000 clones, 85% of them present only once. The receptor's source is a man aged 40-55 years in good health. The sequencing input was blood. The chain combines TRBV7-3 with TRBJ1-2, with a weak D call TRBD1 (5 bases). The CDR3 loop is CASSLTSQDGYTF. The CDR3 DNA sequence: TGTGCCAGCAGCTTAACGTCACAGGATGGCTACACCTTC.